The clone carrying this TCR beta chain was found once. Antigen specificity is unknown. The record originates from a study of OX40 agonist ivuxolimab in advanced cancers. Whole-study context: Ivuxolimab is an agonistic anti-OX40 (CD134) antibody, and patients were treated with it.

Overall study results and limits: Compared with CD4+, CD8+ T cells on average had more expanded clones.

Data came from immunoSEQ multiplex PCR; TCRdb stores just in-frame clones and leaves some out. This sample has fewer than 90,000 clones, with about 82% found just once. The study sampled blood at baseline, cycle 4 day 1, and cycle 7 day 1. Per the germline V gene, CDR1 is MGHRA and CDR2 is YSYEKL. V lost 1 base and J lost 4; bases outside the gene matches: 6. This CDR3 has 16 amino acids. This receptor was obtained from an adult with an advanced solid tumor such as melanoma, head and neck, liver or kidney cancer. The V and J genes are TRBV4-1 and TRBJ2-7; 11 bases fit TRBD1. The sequences come from CD4+ or CD8+ T cells sorted from blood, collected in a trial of the OX40 agonist ivuxolimab. The CDR3 region is CASSQGRTGGMYEQYF. CDR3 nucleotide sequence: TGCGCCAGCAGCCAAGGGAGGACAGGGGGCATGTACGAGCAGTACTTC.